The rows below give T cell receptor beta chains drawn from one sample of a study of blood T cell repertoires in COVID-19. The assay was immunoSEQ multiplex PCR, and TCRdb's table has in-frame clones only and misses some. The data contain around 71,000 clones, around 83% of them singletons. Input material: peripheral blood. The receptors originated from a man in his 70s with acute or convalescent COVID-19. Both conserved end residues are part of each CDR3. The D gene is left open where the match is weak. The size entry is marked missing in some rows and otherwise reads once, few, many or a size class.

V gene: TRBV29-1
J gene: TRBJ2-3
clone size: NA
D gene: NA
CDR3 protein: CSVAGETDTQYF
CDR3 DNA: TGCAGCGTTGCGGGAGAGACAGATACGCAGTATTTT

V gene: TRBV7-2
J gene: TRBJ2-3
clone size: NA
D gene: NA
CDR3 protein: CASSLGERGQYF
CDR3 DNA: TGTGCCAGCAGCTTAGGGGAGAGAGGGCAGTATTTT

V gene: TRBV3-1/TRBV3-2
J gene: TRBJ2-7
clone size: NA
D gene: NA
CDR3 protein: CASSQEGVHYEQYF
CDR3 DNA: TGTGCCAGCAGCCAAGAGGGAGTTCACTACGAGCAGTACTTC

V gene: TRBV5-1
J gene: TRBJ1-2
clone size: NA
D gene: NA
CDR3 protein: CASSRSTVNYGYTF
CDR3 DNA: TGCGCCAGCAGTCGGTCGACTGTAAACTATGGCTACACCTTC

V gene: TRBV5-4
J gene: TRBJ2-1
clone size: NA
D gene: TRBD2
CDR3 protein: CASSFRLAGGWNEQFF
CDR3 DNA: TGTGCCAGCAGCTTCCGACTAGCGGGAGGGTGGAATGAGCAGTTCTTC

V gene: TRBV5-8
J gene: TRBJ2-2
clone size: NA
D gene: TRBD1
CDR3 protein: CASSLSFGTGNTGELFF
CDR3 DNA: TGTGCCAGCAGCTTATCCTTCGGGACAGGGAACACCGGGGAGCTGTTTTTT

V gene: TRBV7-2
J gene: TRBJ2-6
clone size: NA
D gene: NA
CDR3 protein: CASSSGPRAGANVLTF
CDR3 DNA: TGTGCCAGCAGCTCGGGCCCCAGGGCTGGGGCCAACGTCCTGACTTTC

V gene: TRBV5-1
J gene: TRBJ1-1
clone size: NA
D gene: NA
CDR3 protein: CASSLQPGGNTEAFF
CDR3 DNA: TGCGCCAGCAGCTTGCAACCAGGTGGGAACACTGAAGCTTTCTTT

V gene: TRBV20-1
J gene: TRBJ2-5
clone size: NA
D gene: NA
CDR3 protein: CSASVEWETQYF
CDR3 DNA: TGCAGTGCTAGTGTAGAATGGGAGACCCAGTACTTC

V gene: TRBV7-6
J gene: TRBJ2-2
clone size: NA
D gene: NA
CDR3 protein: CASSRNTGELFF
CDR3 DNA: TGTGCCAGCAGCCGTAACACCGGGGAGCTGTTTTTT

V gene: TRBV19
J gene: TRBJ2-1
clone size: NA
D gene: TRBD2
CDR3 protein: CASGTSGNFYNEQFF
CDR3 DNA: TGTGCCAGTGGGACTAGCGGGAATTTCTACAATGAGCAGTTCTTC

V gene: TRBV6-6
J gene: TRBJ1-6
clone size: NA
D gene: NA
CDR3 protein: CASSTGLGDSPLHF
CDR3 DNA: TGTGCCAGCAGCACCGGTCTAGGGGATTCACCCCTCCACTTT

V gene: TRBV20-1
J gene: TRBJ2-1
clone size: NA
D gene: NA
CDR3 protein: CSASRETYNEQFF
CDR3 DNA: TGCAGTGCTAGTAGGGAGACCTACAATGAGCAGTTCTTC

V gene: TRBV30
J gene: TRBJ1-5
clone size: NA
D gene: NA
CDR3 protein: CAWGPGQPQHF
CDR3 DNA: TGTGCCTGGGGGCCGGGTCAGCCCCAGCATTTT

V gene: TRBV5-4
J gene: TRBJ1-1
clone size: NA
D gene: TRBD1
CDR3 protein: CASTRQGDTEAFF
CDR3 DNA: TGTGCCAGCACCCGACAGGGAGACACTGAAGCTTTCTTT

V gene: TRBV2
J gene: TRBJ2-4
clone size: NA
D gene: TRBD1
CDR3 protein: CASRERTGWINIQYF
CDR3 DNA: TGTGCCAGCAGAGAGAGGACAGGTTGGATAAACATTCAGTACTTC

V gene: TRBV9
J gene: TRBJ2-5
clone size: NA
D gene: NA
CDR3 protein: CASSPHHQETQYF
CDR3 DNA: TGTGCCAGCAGCCCCCATCACCAAGAGACCCAGTACTTC

V gene: TRBV21-1
J gene: TRBJ2-7
clone size: once
D gene: NA
CDR3 protein: CASSKGASGIYEQYF
CDR3 DNA: TGTGCCAGCAGCAAAGGGGCCTCCGGCATCTACGAGCAGTACTTC

V gene: TRBV4-1
J gene: TRBJ2-1
clone size: NA
D gene: TRBD1
CDR3 protein: CASSQYLGQGEYNEQFF
CDR3 DNA: TGCGCCAGCAGCCAATACCTCGGACAGGGAGAATACAATGAGCAGTTCTTC

V gene: TRBV3-1/TRBV3-2
J gene: TRBJ2-1
clone size: NA
D gene: TRBD2
CDR3 protein: CASSGGRGGNEQFF
CDR3 DNA: TGTGCCAGCAGCGGCGGGAGGGGGGGAAATGAGCAGTTCTTC

V gene: TRBV9
J gene: TRBJ1-1
clone size: NA
D gene: NA
CDR3 protein: CASSGTVNTEAFF
CDR3 DNA: TGTGCCAGCAGCGGGACAGTGAACACTGAAGCTTTCTTT

V gene: TRBV6-6
J gene: TRBJ1-2
clone size: NA
D gene: NA
CDR3 protein: CASKTDSLGGYTF
CDR3 DNA: TGTGCCAGCAAAACCGACAGTTTGGGTGGCTACACCTTC

V gene: TRBV7-9
J gene: TRBJ2-7
clone size: few
D gene: TRBD1
CDR3 protein: CASSPPRGQGINEQYF
CDR3 DNA: TGTGCCAGCAGCCCCCCCCGGGGACAGGGGATCAACGAGCAGTACTTC

V gene: TRBV14
J gene: TRBJ1-1
clone size: NA
D gene: NA
CDR3 protein: CASSRSQENTEAFF
CDR3 DNA: TGTGCCAGCAGCCGGTCCCAGGAGAACACTGAAGCTTTCTTT

V gene: TRBV6-5
J gene: TRBJ2-7
clone size: NA
D gene: TRBD2
CDR3 protein: CASSSTSGSYEQYF
CDR3 DNA: TGTGCCAGCAGTTCGACTAGCGGGAGCTACGAGCAGTACTTC

V gene: TRBV11-2
J gene: TRBJ2-5
clone size: NA
D gene: TRBD2
CDR3 protein: CASSLEIAGGETQYF
CDR3 DNA: TGTGCCAGCAGCTTAGAGATAGCGGGAGGTGAGACCCAGTACTTC

V gene: TRBV3-1/TRBV3-2
J gene: TRBJ1-5
clone size: NA
D gene: NA
CDR3 protein: CASSRSGVGDGNQPQHF
CDR3 DNA: TGTGCCAGCAGCCGCTCCGGGGTGGGCGACGGCAATCAGCCCCAGCATTTT

V gene: TRBV28
J gene: TRBJ2-6
clone size: NA
D gene: NA
CDR3 protein: CASSLGGSGANVLTF
CDR3 DNA: TGTGCCAGCAGTTTAGGCGGCTCTGGGGCCAACGTCCTGACTTTC

V gene: TRBV7-9
J gene: TRBJ1-1
clone size: NA
D gene: NA
CDR3 protein: CASSPVQGMAFF
CDR3 DNA: TGTGCCAGCAGCCCGGTGCAGGGGATGGCTTTCTTT

V gene: TRBV5-1
J gene: TRBJ2-7
clone size: NA
D gene: TRBD1
CDR3 protein: CASSLAGTGGLEQYF
CDR3 DNA: TGCGCCAGCAGCTTGGCCGGGACAGGGGGACTCGAGCAGTACTTC

V gene: TRBV4-3
J gene: TRBJ2-1
clone size: NA
D gene: TRBD2
CDR3 protein: CASSQGGGRVYNEQFF
CDR3 DNA: TGCGCCAGCAGCCAAGGAGGCGGGAGAGTCTACAATGAGCAGTTCTTC

V gene: TRBV7-8
J gene: TRBJ1-1
clone size: NA
D gene: TRBD1
CDR3 protein: CASSFGVAGGPEAFF
CDR3 DNA: TGTGCCAGCAGCTTTGGCGTAGCAGGGGGACCTGAAGCTTTCTTT

V gene: TRBV7-9
J gene: TRBJ2-1
clone size: NA
D gene: TRBD2
CDR3 protein: CASSPTREGEQFF
CDR3 DNA: TGTGCCAGCAGCCCGACTAGGGAGGGTGAGCAGTTCTTC

V gene: TRBV5-1
J gene: TRBJ2-5
clone size: NA
D gene: TRBD2
CDR3 protein: CASRETGGIQETQYF
CDR3 DNA: TGCGCCAGCAGAGAGACGGGAGGGATTCAAGAGACCCAGTACTTC

V gene: TRBV19
J gene: TRBJ2-2
clone size: NA
D gene: TRBD2
CDR3 protein: CASSIGSGRIGELFF
CDR3 DNA: TGTGCCAGTAGTATTGGTAGCGGGAGAATCGGGGAGCTGTTTTTT

V gene: TRBV28
J gene: TRBJ2-2
clone size: NA
D gene: NA
CDR3 protein: CASTAGDQNTGELFF
CDR3 DNA: TGTGCCAGCACCGCAGGGGATCAGAACACCGGGGAGCTGTTTTTT

V gene: TRBV7-6
J gene: TRBJ1-2
clone size: NA
D gene: NA
CDR3 protein: CASSPGIARGDGYTF
CDR3 DNA: TGTGCCAGCAGCCCGGGGATAGCCCGGGGGGATGGCTACACCTTC